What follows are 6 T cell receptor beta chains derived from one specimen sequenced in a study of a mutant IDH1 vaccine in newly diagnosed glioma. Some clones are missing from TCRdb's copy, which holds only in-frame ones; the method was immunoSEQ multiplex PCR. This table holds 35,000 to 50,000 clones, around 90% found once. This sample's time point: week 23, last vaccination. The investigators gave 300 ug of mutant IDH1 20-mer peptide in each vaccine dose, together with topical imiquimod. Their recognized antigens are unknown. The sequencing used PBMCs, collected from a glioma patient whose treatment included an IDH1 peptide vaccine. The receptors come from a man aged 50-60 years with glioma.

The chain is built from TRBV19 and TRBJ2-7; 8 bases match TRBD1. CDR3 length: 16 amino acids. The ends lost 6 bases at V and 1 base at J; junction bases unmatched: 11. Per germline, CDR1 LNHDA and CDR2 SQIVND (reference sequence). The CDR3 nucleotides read TGTGCCAGTAGAATGCGGACAGGGCCGATATCCTACGAGCAGTACTTC. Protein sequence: CASRMRTGPISYEQYF.

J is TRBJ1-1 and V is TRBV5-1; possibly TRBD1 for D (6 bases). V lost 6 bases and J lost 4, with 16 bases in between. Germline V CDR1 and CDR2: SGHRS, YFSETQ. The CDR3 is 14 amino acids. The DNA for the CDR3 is TGCGCCAGCACCACTGGGGGCGCGGGCACTGAAGCTTTCTTT. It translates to CASTTGGAGTEAFF.

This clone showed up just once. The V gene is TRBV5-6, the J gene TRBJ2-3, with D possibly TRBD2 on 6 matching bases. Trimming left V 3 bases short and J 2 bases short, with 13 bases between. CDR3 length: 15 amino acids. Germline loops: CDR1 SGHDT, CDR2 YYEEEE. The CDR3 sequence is CASSWGLTNTDTQYF. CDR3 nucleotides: TGTGCCAGCAGCTGGGGACTCACAAACACAGATACGCAGTATTTT.

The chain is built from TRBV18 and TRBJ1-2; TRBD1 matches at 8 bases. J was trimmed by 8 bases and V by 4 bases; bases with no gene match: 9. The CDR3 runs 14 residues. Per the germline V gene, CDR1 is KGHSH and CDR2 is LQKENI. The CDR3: CASSLAGGAEGYTF. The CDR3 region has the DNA TGTGCCAGCTCACTGGCAGGGGGCGCGGAAGGCTACACCTTC. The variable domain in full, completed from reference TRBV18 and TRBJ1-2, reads NAGVMQNPRHLVRRRGQEARLRCSPMKGHSHVYWYRQLPEEGLKFMVYLQKENIIDESGMPKERFSAEFPKEGPSILRIQQVVRGDSAAYFCASSLAGGAEGYTFGSGTRLTVV.

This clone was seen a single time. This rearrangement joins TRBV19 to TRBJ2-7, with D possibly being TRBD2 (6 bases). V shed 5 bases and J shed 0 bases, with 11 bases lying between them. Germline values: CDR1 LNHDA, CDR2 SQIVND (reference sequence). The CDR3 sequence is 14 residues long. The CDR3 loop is CASSPRTTSYEQYF. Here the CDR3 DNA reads TGTGCCAGTAGTCCCAGGACTACCTCCTACGAGCAGTACTTC.

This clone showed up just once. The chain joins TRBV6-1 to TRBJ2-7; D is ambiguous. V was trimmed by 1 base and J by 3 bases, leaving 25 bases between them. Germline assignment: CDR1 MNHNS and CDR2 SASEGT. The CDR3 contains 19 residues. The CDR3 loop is CASSEVGIKDGRFFYEQYF. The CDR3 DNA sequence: TGTGCCAGCAGTGAAGTTGGGATAAAGGATGGTCGGTTCTTCTACGAGCAGTACTTC.